The present T cell receptor beta chain was sequenced within a study of CD8 T cells in ankylosing spondylitis. Findings and caveats of the study: The authors found the disease-linked clones to be CD8+ and relatively rare in peripheral blood.

TCRdb recomputed calls from the 5' RACE reads with MiXCR, one row per CDR3 protein. The table lists about 36,000 distinct CDR3 sequences, 10% to 15% of them singletons. V was shortened by 0 bases and J by 5 bases, with 6 bases between the two germline ends. This CDR3 region has 13 residues. Germline CDR1 MRHNA, CDR2 SNTAGT. This clonotype was counted ten times or more. The antigen is unknown. The chain recombines TRBV6-4 with TRBJ2-3; no firm D call. Sequenced sample: synovial fluid, either unsorted or a sorted T cell fraction (not recorded which). The receptor was derived from a male donor with ankylosing spondylitis. CDR3 sequence (DNA): TGTGCCAGCAGTGACTCGACACAAGATACGCAGTATTTT. This translates into CASSDSTQDTQYF.